This TCR beta chain was sequenced in a study of OX40 agonist ivuxolimab in advanced cancers. Background on the study: Each patient was given ivuxolimab into a vein every 2 weeks, at 0.01 to 10 mg/kg.

Autoimmune disease history or systemic immunosuppression excluded patients. A note on this clone: Its antigen is undetermined. At one end the junction does not follow the germline gene, possibly because of a read error.

The study, taken as a whole, reports: Determination of antigen specificity was not performed for the expanded peripheral T cells. Clonal expansion was seen in CD4+ and CD8+ blood T cells by week 6 at 0.1 to 3.0 mg/kg.

Repertoires were generated with immunoSEQ multiplex PCR, while TCRdb's copy carries only in-frame clones and drops some. This table holds about 110,000 clones, about 91% found once. This CDR3 has 15 amino acids. Germline CDR1 reads MDHEN; CDR2 reads SYDVKM. The rearrangement uses TRBV28 and TRBJ2-7, with 8 bases identical to TRBD2. This TCR was sampled from an adult with an advanced solid tumor such as melanoma, head and neck, liver or kidney cancer. The material was CD4+ or CD8+ T cells sorted from blood, obtained in a trial of the OX40 agonist ivuxolimab. The CDR3 reads CASSLLGGRPYGQYF. CDR3 sequence (DNA): TGTGCCAGCAGTTTATTAGGCGGGAGGCCCTACGGGCAGTACTTC.